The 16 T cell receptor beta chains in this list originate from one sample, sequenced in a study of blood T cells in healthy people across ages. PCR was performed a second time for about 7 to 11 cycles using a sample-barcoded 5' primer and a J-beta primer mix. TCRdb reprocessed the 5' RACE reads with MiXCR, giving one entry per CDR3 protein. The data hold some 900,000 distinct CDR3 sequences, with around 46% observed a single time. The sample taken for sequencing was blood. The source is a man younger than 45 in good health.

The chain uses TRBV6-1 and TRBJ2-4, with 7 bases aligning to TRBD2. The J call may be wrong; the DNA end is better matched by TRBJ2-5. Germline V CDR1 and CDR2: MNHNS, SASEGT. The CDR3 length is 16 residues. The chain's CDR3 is CASSEYPSGLGETQYF. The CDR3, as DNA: TGTGCCAGCAGTGAATATCCTAGCGGACTAGGGGAGACCCAGTACTTC.

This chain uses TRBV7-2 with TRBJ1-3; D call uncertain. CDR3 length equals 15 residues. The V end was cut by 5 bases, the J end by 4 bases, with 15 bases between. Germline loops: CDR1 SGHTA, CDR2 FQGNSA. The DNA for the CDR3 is TGTGCCAGCAGCCGGGCCCGGGCAGGAGGAAACACCATATATTTT. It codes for CASSRARAGGNTIYF.

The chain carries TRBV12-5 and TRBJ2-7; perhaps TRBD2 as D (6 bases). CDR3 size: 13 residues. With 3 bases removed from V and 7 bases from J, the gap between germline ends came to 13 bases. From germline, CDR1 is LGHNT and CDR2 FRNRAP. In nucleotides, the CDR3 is TGTGCTAGTGGTTTTTCGGGGGAAGTTGAGCAGTACTTC. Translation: CASGFSGEVEQYF.

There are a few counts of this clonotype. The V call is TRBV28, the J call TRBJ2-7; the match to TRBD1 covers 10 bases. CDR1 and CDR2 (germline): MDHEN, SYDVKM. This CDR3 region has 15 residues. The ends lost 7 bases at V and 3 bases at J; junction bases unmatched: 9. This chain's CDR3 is CASTRPGQGIYEQYF. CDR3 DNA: TGTGCCAGCACCCGCCCGGGACAGGGGATCTACGAGCAGTACTTC.

CDR3 DNA: TGTGCCAGCAGTTACTATCGGGGGGCGTTCACGGATACGCAGTATTTT. Residues: CASSYYRGAFTDTQYF. This chain joins TRBV6-5 and TRBJ2-3; D might be TRBD2 (7 bases). Germline CDR1 MNHEY, CDR2 SVGAGI. Trimming cost V 1 base and J 6 bases, with 17 bases left between them. This CDR3 comprises 16 residues.

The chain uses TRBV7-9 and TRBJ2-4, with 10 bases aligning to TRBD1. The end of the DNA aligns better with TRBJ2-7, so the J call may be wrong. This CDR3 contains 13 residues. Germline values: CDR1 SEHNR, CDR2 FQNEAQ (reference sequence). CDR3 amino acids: CASSHGTGVEQYF. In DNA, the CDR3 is TGTGCCAGCAGCCACGGGACAGGGGTCGAGCAGTACTTC.

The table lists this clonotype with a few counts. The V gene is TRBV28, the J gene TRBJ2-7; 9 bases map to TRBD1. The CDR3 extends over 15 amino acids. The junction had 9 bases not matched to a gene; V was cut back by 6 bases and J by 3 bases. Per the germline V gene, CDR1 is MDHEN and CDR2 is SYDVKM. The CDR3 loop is CASSLAATGGYEQYF. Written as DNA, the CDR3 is TGTGCCAGCAGCTTAGCGGCGACAGGGGGCTACGAGCAGTACTTC. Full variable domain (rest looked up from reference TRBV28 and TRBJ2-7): DVKVTQSSRYLVKRTGEKVFLECVQDMDHENMFWYRQDPGLGLRLIYFSYDVKMKEKGDIPEGYSVSREKKERFSLILESASTNQTSMYLCASSLAATGGYEQYFGPGTRLTVT.

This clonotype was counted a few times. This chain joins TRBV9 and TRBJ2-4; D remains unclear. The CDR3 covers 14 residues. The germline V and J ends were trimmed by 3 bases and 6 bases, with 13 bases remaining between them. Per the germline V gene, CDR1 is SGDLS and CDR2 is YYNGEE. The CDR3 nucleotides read TGTGCCAGCAGCGCTACCCAGGCGTCAAACATTCAGTACTTC. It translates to CASSATQASNIQYF.

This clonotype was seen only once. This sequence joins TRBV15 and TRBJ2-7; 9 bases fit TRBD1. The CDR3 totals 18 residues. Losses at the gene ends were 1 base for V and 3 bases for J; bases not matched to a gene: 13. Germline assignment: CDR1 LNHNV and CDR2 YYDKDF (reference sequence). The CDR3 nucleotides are TGTGCCACCAGCAGAGCTCCCTCTTTAGGGACAGGGTACTACGAGCAGTACTTC. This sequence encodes CATSRAPSLGTGYYEQYF.

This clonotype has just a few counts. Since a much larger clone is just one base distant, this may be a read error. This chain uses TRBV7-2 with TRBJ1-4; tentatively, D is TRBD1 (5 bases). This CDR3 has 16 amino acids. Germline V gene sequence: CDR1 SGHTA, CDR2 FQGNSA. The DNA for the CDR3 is TGTGCCGGCAGCTTAGTCGGGGGGACTGGTAATGAAAAACTGTTTTTT. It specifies CAGSLVGGTGNEKLFF.

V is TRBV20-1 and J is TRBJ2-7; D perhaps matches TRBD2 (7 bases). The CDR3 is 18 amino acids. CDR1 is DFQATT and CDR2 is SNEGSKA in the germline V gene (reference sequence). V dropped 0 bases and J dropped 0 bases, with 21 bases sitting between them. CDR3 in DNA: TGCAGTGCTAGAGATCTAGGGTGGGGCGGGGGCGACTCCTACGAGCAGTACTTC. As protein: CSARDLGWGGGDSYEQYF.

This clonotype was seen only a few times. CDR3 nucleotide sequence: TGTGCCAGCAGCTTTCAGGGAAGTACGTACGAGCAGTACTTC. This gives the protein CASSFQGSTYEQYF. The chain uses TRBV7-2 and TRBJ2-7, with D maybe TRBD1 (5 bases). This CDR3 region has 14 residues. The V end was cut by 3 bases, the J end by 4 bases, with 13 bases between. The V gene's germline CDR1 is SGHTA and CDR2 FQGNSA.

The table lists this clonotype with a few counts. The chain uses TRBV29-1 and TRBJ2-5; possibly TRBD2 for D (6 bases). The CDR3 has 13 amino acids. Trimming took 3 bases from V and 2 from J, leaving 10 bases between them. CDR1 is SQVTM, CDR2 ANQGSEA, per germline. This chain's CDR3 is CSVDGGEQETQYF. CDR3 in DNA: TGCAGCGTTGACGGCGGGGAACAAGAGACCCAGTACTTC.

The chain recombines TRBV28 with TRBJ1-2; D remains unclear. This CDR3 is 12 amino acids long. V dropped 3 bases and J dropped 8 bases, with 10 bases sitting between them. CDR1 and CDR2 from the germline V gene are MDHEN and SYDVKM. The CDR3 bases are TGTGCCAGCAGTTTGGCTACTGAAGGCTACACCTTC. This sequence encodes CASSLATEGYTF.

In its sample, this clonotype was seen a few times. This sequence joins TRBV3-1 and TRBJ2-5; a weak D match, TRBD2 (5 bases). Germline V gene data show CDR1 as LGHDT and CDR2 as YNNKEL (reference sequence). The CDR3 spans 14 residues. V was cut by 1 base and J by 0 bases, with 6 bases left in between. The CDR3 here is CASSQAGYQETQYF. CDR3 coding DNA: TGTGCCAGCAGCCAAGCGGGGTACCAAGAGACCCAGTACTTC.

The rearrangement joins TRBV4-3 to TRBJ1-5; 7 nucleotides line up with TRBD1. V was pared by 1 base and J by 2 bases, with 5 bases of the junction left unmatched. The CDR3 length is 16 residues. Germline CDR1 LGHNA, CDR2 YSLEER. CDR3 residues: CASSQGQGRGNQPQHF. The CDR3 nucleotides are TGCGCCAGCAGCCAAGGACAGGGAAGGGGCAATCAGCCCCAGCATTTT.